One sample yielded the 30 T cell receptor beta chains listed below, sequenced in a study of blood T cell repertoires in COVID-19. Method: immunoSEQ multiplex PCR; TCRdb's copy keeps in-frame clones and lacks some. The sample lists 470,000 or so clones; approximately 85% were seen once. Sequenced sample: peripheral blood. The receptor source for this set is a human donor in a cohort sampled during active COVID-19.

This sequence joins TRBV27 and TRBJ1-1; weak D call: TRBD1 (6 bases). The length of the CDR3 is 13 residues. V gave up 5 bases and J gave up 6 bases, with 13 bases separating them. Germline CDR1 is MNHEY and CDR2 is SMNVEV (reference sequence). CDR3 DNA sequence: TGTGCCAGCAGTATACAGGGTCACGCTGAAGCTTTCTTT. Translating gives CASSIQGHAEAFF.

The gene calls are TRBV21-1 and TRBJ1-1; TRBD1, the table's D call, was not compared with the DNA. TRBV21-1 is labeled a pseudogene. The CDR3 spans 14 residues. The CDR3 is CASSKGGQYTEAFF. As DNA, the CDR3 is TGTGCCAGCAGCAAGGGGGGACAGTACACTGAAGCTTTCTTT.

This chain links TRBV4-2 with TRBJ1-1; TRBD1 agrees at 9 bases. The CDR3 consists of 18 residues. Germline assignment: CDR1 LGHNA and CDR2 YNFKEQ. After removal of 3 bases from V and 6 bases from J, the junction contained 17 bases not matched to a gene. The CDR3: CASSQTSSQGARGAEAFF. The CDR3 nucleotides are TGTGCCAGCAGCCAGACCTCATCACAGGGGGCACGGGGAGCTGAAGCTTTCTTT.

The V gene is TRBV5-6, the J gene TRBJ1-5, with TRBD1 matching over 10 bases. Germline V gene sequence: CDR1 SGHDT, CDR2 YYEEEE. The CDR3 loop spans 14 amino acids. V lost 2 bases, J lost 7 bases, and 3 bases stayed unmatched. This chain's CDR3 is CASSFGQGGQPQHF. The DNA for the CDR3 is TGTGCCAGCAGCTTCGGACAGGGGGGACAGCCCCAGCATTTT.

The V call is TRBV28, the J call TRBJ2-5, with 9 bases aligning to TRBD2. The CDR3 length is 15 residues. V dropped 2 bases and J dropped 1; count of bases not matched to a gene: 2. Germline V gives CDR1 MDHEN, CDR2 SYDVKM. CDR3 region: CASSLLAGSQETQYF. As DNA, the CDR3 is TGTGCCAGCAGTTTACTAGCGGGGTCCCAAGAGACCCAGTACTTC.

V and J are TRBV11-2 and TRBJ2-7; TRBD2 agrees at 9 bases. The CDR3 consists of 19 residues. Per the germline V gene, CDR1 is SGHAT and CDR2 is FQNNGV. V shed 4 bases, J shed 5 bases, and the junction held 21 bases outside the gene matches. CDR3 region: CASSYSNFIAGEFLHEQYF. The CDR3 coding sequence is TGTGCCAGCAGCTACTCAAACTTCATAGCGGGAGAATTCTTACACGAGCAGTACTTC.

This chain uses TRBV5-4 with TRBJ1-2; D is possibly TRBD1 (5 bases). Germline CDR1 and CDR2: SGHNT and YYREEE (reference sequence). V gave up 0 bases and J gave up 0 bases, with 9 bases separating them. CDR3 length: 15 amino acids. The CDR3 sequence is CASSLEPGSNYGYTF. The CDR3 region has the DNA TGTGCCAGCAGCTTGGAGCCAGGGTCTAACTATGGCTACACCTTC.

The chain has TRBV5-6 and TRBJ1-1; 7 nucleotides align to TRBD1. There are 15 residues in the CDR3. V lost 0 bases to trimming and J lost 4 bases; unmatched junction nucleotides: 6. Per the germline V gene, CDR1 is SGHDT and CDR2 is YYEEEE. The CDR3 region is CASSLEGARVTEAFF. CDR3 DNA sequence: TGTGCCAGCAGCTTGGAGGGGGCGCGGGTCACTGAAGCTTTCTTT.

The table lists this clone with a count of one. The chain combines TRBV19 with TRBJ2-5, with 7 bases that match TRBD2. This CDR3 is 14 amino acids long. Germline lookup yields CDR1 LNHDA and CDR2 SQIVND (reference sequence). V lost 7 bases and J lost 5; bases outside the gene matches: 10. CDR3 sequence: CASTPERDGETQYF. The CDR3 DNA follows: TGTGCCAGTACCCCGGAGCGGGACGGGGAGACCCAGTACTTC.

The CDR3 bases are TGTGCCAGTAGTATAAGTTCCCGTATCGGGATGAACACTGAAGCTTTCTTT. This gives the protein CASSISSRIGMNTEAFF. The chain is built from TRBV19 and TRBJ1-1; D unclear. The V and J ends lost 2 bases and 0 bases respectively, with 16 bases between them. The germline CDR1 and CDR2 sequences are LNHDA and SQIVND (reference sequence). This CDR3 has 17 amino acids.

The chain joins TRBV9 to TRBJ2-3; TRBD2 aligns across 13 bases. The CDR3 spans 16 residues. The V and J ends lost 4 bases and 5 bases, in that order; junction bases with no gene match: 7. Germline-derived CDR1 and CDR2 are SGDLS and YYNGEE. CDR3 bases: TGTGCCAGCAGCTCCGGACTAGCGGGAGTGCAAGATACGCAGTATTTT. The encoded protein is CASSSGLAGVQDTQYF.

As for this clone: This same CDR3 is encoded by further DNA sequences in the sample. This chain joins TRBV19 and TRBJ2-1; 7 bases map to TRBD2. J gave up 6 bases and V 5 bases, and 1 base lay outside the gene matches. The CDR3 is 12 amino acids. The germline V gene has CDR1 LNHDA and CDR2 SQIVND (reference sequence). The CDR3 here is CASSSGGNEQFF. In DNA, the CDR3 is TGTGCCAGTAGTTCGGGGGGCAATGAGCAGTTCTTC.

The chain has TRBV19 and TRBJ2-2, with TRBD1 matching over 8 bases. The CDR3 extends over 14 amino acids. The germline gives CDR1 LNHDA, CDR2 SQIVND (reference sequence). Losses at the gene ends were 8 bases for V and 5 bases for J; bases not matched to a gene: 7. The CDR3 reads CASSGTGATGELFF. The CDR3 region has the DNA TGTGCCAGTTCCGGGACAGGAGCAACCGGGGAGCTGTTTTTT.

J is TRBJ2-1 and V is TRBV5-1, with 9 bases that match TRBD2. The trim removed 2 bases at V and 8 bases at J, leaving 8 bases unmatched. The CDR3 covers 15 residues. The germline V gene encodes CDR1 SGHRS and CDR2 YFSETQ. CDR3 protein: CASSLGTSRPDEQFF. The CDR3 nucleotides are TGCGCCAGCAGCTTAGGGACTAGCAGACCGGATGAGCAGTTCTTC.

The gene calls are TRBV18 and TRBJ2-2; TRBD1 matches 9 bases. CDR1 KGHSH and CDR2 LQKENI come from the germline V gene. V lost 6 bases and J lost 6; bases outside the gene matches: 8. The CDR3 covers 15 residues. CDR3 nucleotide sequence: TGTGCCAGCTCGCTCTATACAGGGGGCGCCGGGGAGCTGTTTTTT. This codes for CASSLYTGGAGELFF.

This clone is a singleton in its sample. V usage is TRBV20-1 and J usage is TRBJ2-7; D remains unclear. Trimming pared 3 bases from V and 0 bases from J, leaving 6 bases between. CDR1 and CDR2 from the germline V gene are DFQATT and SNEGSKA (reference sequence). The CDR3 runs to 12 residues. The CDR3 sequence: CSASKASYEQYF. CDR3 nucleotides: TGCAGTGCTAGTAAAGCCTCCTACGAGCAGTACTTC.

A single count supports this clone. V gene TRBV27 combines with J gene TRBJ2-1; 14 positions agree with TRBD2. V was pared by 0 bases and J by 7 bases, with 8 bases of the junction left unmatched. The CDR3 length is 18 residues. Germline CDR1 reads MNHEY; CDR2 reads SMNVEV (reference sequence). The CDR3 is CASSLSGPGLAGVNEQFF. The CDR3, as DNA: TGTGCCAGCAGTTTATCGGGGCCGGGACTAGCGGGAGTAAATGAGCAGTTCTTC.

The chain is built from TRBV19 and TRBJ2-1; D gene ambiguous. The CDR3 is made up of 13 amino acids. Germline V gene lookup returns CDR1 LNHDA and CDR2 SQIVND (reference sequence). With 5 bases removed from V and 11 bases from J, the gap between germline ends came to 16 bases. The CDR3 nucleotides read TGTGCCAGTAGTGCCGGTTTAAACGTAAAGCAGTTCTTC. It specifies CASSAGLNVKQFF.

This rearrangement joins TRBV5-1 to TRBJ2-7; tentatively, D is TRBD2 (6 bases). The CDR3 has 16 amino acids. Trimming stripped 1 base from V and 3 bases from J, with 17 bases between. The germline V gene encodes CDR1 SGHRS and CDR2 YFSETQ. The CDR3 sequence: CASSLQPGTQDYEQYF. The CDR3 nucleotides are TGCGCCAGCAGCTTGCAGCCCGGGACTCAAGACTACGAGCAGTACTTC.

The rearrangement links TRBV28 to TRBJ2-3, with 10 bases aligning to TRBD2. V trimming: 5 bases; J trimming: 3 bases; junction bases outside the gene matches: 8. Per germline, CDR1 MDHEN and CDR2 SYDVKM. The CDR3 covers 16 residues. The CDR3, as DNA: TGTGCCAGCAGTCAGAGCGGGAGGGCCTTGACAGATACGCAGTATTTT. Protein sequence: CASSQSGRALTDTQYF.

The chain recombines TRBV5-1 with TRBJ2-4; the D gene is possibly TRBD1 (8 bases). V was clipped by 5 bases and J by 7 bases, with 16 bases between them. The CDR3 loop spans 14 amino acids. Germline loops: CDR1 SGHRS, CDR2 YFSETQ. The CDR3 sequence: CASSTGGDVNIQYF. CDR3 bases: TGCGCCAGCAGTACAGGGGGGGATGTTAACATTCAGTACTTC. The whole variable domain, remainder taken from reference TRBV5-1 and TRBJ2-4, is KAGVTQTPRYLIKTRGQQVTLSCSPISGHRSVSWYQQTPGQGLQFLFEYFSETQRNKGNFPGRFSGRQFSNSRSEMNVSTLELGDSALYLCASSTGGDVNIQYFGAGTRLSVL.

The chain has TRBV19 and TRBJ1-1; D unresolved. The CDR3 runs 16 residues. The germline V gene encodes CDR1 LNHDA and CDR2 SQIVND (reference sequence). Trimming removed 0 bases at V and 0 bases at J, with 11 bases between. The CDR3 sequence: CASSIDLAGVNTEAFF. As DNA, the CDR3 is TGTGCCAGTAGTATAGATCTGGCAGGTGTGAACACTGAAGCTTTCTTT.

The genes are TRBV30 and TRBJ1-1, with D unclear. The CDR3 is 12 amino acids. Germline assignment: CDR1 GTSNPN and CDR2 SVGIG (reference sequence). Deletions cut 5 bases from V and 7 bases from J, with 14 bases between. The chain's CDR3 is CAWGRTSGEAFF. The CDR3 bases are TGTGCCTGGGGTCGAACCTCCGGTGAAGCTTTCTTT. Based on the CDR3 plus reference TRBV30 and TRBJ1-1, the full variable domain is SQTIHQWPATLVQPVGSPLSLECTVEGTSNPNLYWYRQAAGRGLQLLFYSVGIGQISSEVPQNLSASRPQDRQFILSSKKLLLSDSGFYLCAWGRTSGEAFFGQGTRLTVV.

The gene calls are TRBV9 and TRBJ2-7; D might be TRBD2 (6 bases). CDR1 is SGDLS, CDR2 YYNGEE, per germline. This CDR3 comprises 16 residues. The ends were cut back, 3 bases at V and 2 bases at J, with 18 bases in the middle. In DNA form, the CDR3 reads TGTGCCAGCAGCGGTAAGGTGGGGGGATTAACCTACGAGCAGTACTTC. It codes for CASSGKVGGLTYEQYF.

The CDR3 region has the DNA TGTGCTGGGAGATTTTCGATCGGAACTAATGAAAAACTGTTTTTT. It specifies CAGRFSIGTNEKLFF. The chain recombines TRBV30 with TRBJ1-4; D gene unclear. The CDR3 runs 15 residues. Germline V CDR1 and CDR2: GTSNPN, SVGIG (reference sequence). Drawing the rest from reference TRBV30 and TRBJ1-4, the complete variable domain is SQTIHQWPATLVQPVGSPLSLECTVEGTSNPNLYWYRQAAGRGLQLLFYSVGIGQISSEVPQNLSASRPQDRQFILSSKKLLLSDSGFYLCAGRFSIGTNEKLFFGSGTQLSVL.

The chain combines TRBV23-1 with TRBJ1-3, with 7 positions matching TRBD1. Being an ORF, TRBV23-1 has a function that is uncertain. Trimming at V came to 4 bases and at J to 4 bases, leaving 13 bases not matched to a gene. This CDR3 is 17 amino acids long. The CDR3 sequence: CASSPRLKGAQGNTIYF. The CDR3 DNA reads as TGCGCCAGCAGTCCACGACTGAAGGGGGCGCAAGGAAACACCATATATTTT.

The J gene is TRBJ2-5, the V gene TRBV6-5; a weak D match, TRBD2 (5 bases). The germline gives CDR1 MNHEY, CDR2 SVGAGI. This CDR3 contains 15 residues. V lost 5 bases to trimming and J lost 5 bases, with 18 bases between them. The CDR3 DNA sequence: TGTGCCAGCAGTCCGATGCTACTCACGGGGGAGACCCAGTACTTC. Residues: CASSPMLLTGETQYF.

The CDR3 loop reads CASSVQGGTRLDNEQFF. CDR3 coding DNA: TGTGCCAGCAGCGTCCAGGGGGGGACTAGATTGGACAATGAGCAGTTCTTC. J is TRBJ2-1 and V is TRBV9, with D maybe TRBD2 (8 bases). V was trimmed by 2 bases and J by 5 bases, leaving 20 bases between them. The length of the CDR3 is 17 residues. Germline values: CDR1 SGDLS, CDR2 YYNGEE.

The rearrangement links TRBV19 to TRBJ1-1, with a weak D call TRBD1 (5 bases). The V gene lost 11 bases and the J gene lost 1 base, with 14 bases spanning the gap. The CDR3 spans 13 residues. Germline lookup yields CDR1 LNHDA and CDR2 SQIVND (reference sequence). This CDR3 is CAAGKVQNTEAFF. The CDR3 region has the DNA TGTGCCGCAGGGAAGGTACAGAACACTGAAGCTTTCTTT.

In nucleotides, the CDR3 is TGTGCCAGCAGCGTAGGTCCCGGACAGGGGTTTTATGGTAATGAAAAACTGTTTTTT. Translating it yields CASSVGPGQGFYGNEKLFF. The chain joins TRBV9 to TRBJ1-4, with TRBD1 matching 9 bases. V dropped 0 bases and J dropped 4; count of bases not matched to a gene: 13. This CDR3 has 19 amino acids. From germline, CDR1 is SGDLS and CDR2 YYNGEE.